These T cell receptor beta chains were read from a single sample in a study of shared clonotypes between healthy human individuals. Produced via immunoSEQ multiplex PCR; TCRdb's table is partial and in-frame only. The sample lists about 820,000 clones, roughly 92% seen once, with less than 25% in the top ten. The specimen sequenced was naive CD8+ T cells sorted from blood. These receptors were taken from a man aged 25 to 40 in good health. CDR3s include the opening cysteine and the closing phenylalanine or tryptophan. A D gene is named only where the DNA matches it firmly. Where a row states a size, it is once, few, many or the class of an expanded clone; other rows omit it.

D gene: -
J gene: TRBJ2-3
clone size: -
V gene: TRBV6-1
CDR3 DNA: TGCGCCAGCAGTGAGGCCGAAGCAGATACGCAGTATTTT
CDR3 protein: CASSEAEADTQYF

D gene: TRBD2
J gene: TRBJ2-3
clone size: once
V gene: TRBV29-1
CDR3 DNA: TGCAGCGGGTTTGGAGCGGGACTGACAGATACGCAGTATTTT
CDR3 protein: CSGFGAGLTDTQYF

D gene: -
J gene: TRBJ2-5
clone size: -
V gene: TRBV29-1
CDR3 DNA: TGCAGCGTTGACAGGGAAGGGGAGACCCAGTACTTC
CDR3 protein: CSVDREGETQYF

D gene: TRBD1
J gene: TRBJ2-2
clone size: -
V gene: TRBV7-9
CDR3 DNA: TGTGCCAGCAGCCCGGACAGGGTGATGACGAACACCGGGGAGCTGTTTTTT
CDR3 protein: CASSPDRVMTNTGELFF

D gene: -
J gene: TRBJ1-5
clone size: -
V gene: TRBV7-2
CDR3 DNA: TGTGCCAGCAGCTTTCACCCGGACCGAACCCAGCATTTT
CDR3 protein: CASSFHPDRTQHF

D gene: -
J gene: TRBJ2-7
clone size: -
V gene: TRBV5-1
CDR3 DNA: TGCGCCAGCAGCGCCAACAGGGACTACGAGCAGTACTTC
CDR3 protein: CASSANRDYEQYF

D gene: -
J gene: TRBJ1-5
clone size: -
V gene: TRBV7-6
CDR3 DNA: TGTGCCAGCAGCTTAAGGGGAAATCAGCCCCAGCATTTT
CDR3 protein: CASSLRGNQPQHF

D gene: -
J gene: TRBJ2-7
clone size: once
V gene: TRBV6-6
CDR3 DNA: TGTGCCAGCAGTTACTCGACGGTTTTCGAGCAGTACTTC
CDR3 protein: CASSYSTVFEQYF

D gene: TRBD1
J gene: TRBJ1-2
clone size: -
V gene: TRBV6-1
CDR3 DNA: TGTGCCAGCAGTGACCAGGGGGGTGGCTACACCTTC
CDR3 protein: CASSDQGGGYTF

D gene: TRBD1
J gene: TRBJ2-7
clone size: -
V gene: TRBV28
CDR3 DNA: TGTGCCAGCAGCCCAGGAAGGGGTACAGGGGGTTACTCCTACGAGCAGTACTTC
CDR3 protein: CASSPGRGTGGYSYEQYF

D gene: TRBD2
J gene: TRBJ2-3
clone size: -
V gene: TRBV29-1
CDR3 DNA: TGCAGCGTTGAAGAGGGACTAGCGGACGGCACAGATACGCAGTATTTT
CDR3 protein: CSVEEGLADGTDTQYF

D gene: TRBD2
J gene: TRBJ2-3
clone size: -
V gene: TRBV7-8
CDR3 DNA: TGTGCCAGCAGCTTAGCGCTAAGCGGGAGGGCCCCAGATACGCAGTATTTT
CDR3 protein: CASSLALSGRAPDTQYF

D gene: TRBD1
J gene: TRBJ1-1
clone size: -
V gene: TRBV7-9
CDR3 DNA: TGTGCCAGCAGCTTGACAGGGGGTTTGGTGACGAACACTGAAGCTTTCTTT
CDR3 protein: CASSLTGGLVTNTEAFF

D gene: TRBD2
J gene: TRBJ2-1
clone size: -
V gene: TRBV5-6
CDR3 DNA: TGTGCCAGCAGCATCCAGACTAGCGGGAGTTTCCATGAGCAGTTCTTC
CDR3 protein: CASSIQTSGSFHEQFF

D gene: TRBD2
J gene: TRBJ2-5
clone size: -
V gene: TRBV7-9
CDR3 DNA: TGTGCCAGCAGCTTAGGGGCTAGCGGGAGTCAAGAGACCCAGTACTTC
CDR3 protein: CASSLGASGSQETQYF

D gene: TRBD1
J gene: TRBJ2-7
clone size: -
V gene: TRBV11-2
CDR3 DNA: TGTGCCAGCAGCTTAGGGGACAGGGTCTACGAGCAGTACTTC
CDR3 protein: CASSLGDRVYEQYF

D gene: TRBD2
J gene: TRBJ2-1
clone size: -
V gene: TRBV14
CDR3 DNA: TGTGCCAGCAGCCTGGGACTAGGGAAGGGTTACAATGAGCAGTTCTTC
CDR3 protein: CASSLGLGKGYNEQFF

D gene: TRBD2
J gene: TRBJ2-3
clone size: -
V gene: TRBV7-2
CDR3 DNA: TGTGCCAGCAGCTTAGTGCGGGAGTCTCCAGATACGCAGTATTTT
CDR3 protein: CASSLVRESPDTQYF

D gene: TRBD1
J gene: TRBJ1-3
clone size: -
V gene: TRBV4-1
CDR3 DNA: TGCGCCAGCAGCCATCCTAGGGACAGCTCTGGAAACACCATATATTTT
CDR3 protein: CASSHPRDSSGNTIYF

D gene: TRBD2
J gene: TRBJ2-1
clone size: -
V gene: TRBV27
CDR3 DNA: TGTGCCAGCAGGGGACTAGCGGGACATAATGAGCAGTTCTTC
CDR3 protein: CASRGLAGHNEQFF

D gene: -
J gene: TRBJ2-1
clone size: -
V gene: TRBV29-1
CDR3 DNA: TGCAGCGTTGAGGGCCAGGTAAATGAGCAGTTCTTC
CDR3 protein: CSVEGQVNEQFF

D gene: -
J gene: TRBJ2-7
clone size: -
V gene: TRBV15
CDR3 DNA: TGTGCCACCAGCAGAGATTCTGGGCAGTTCTACGAGCAGTACTTC
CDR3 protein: CATSRDSGQFYEQYF